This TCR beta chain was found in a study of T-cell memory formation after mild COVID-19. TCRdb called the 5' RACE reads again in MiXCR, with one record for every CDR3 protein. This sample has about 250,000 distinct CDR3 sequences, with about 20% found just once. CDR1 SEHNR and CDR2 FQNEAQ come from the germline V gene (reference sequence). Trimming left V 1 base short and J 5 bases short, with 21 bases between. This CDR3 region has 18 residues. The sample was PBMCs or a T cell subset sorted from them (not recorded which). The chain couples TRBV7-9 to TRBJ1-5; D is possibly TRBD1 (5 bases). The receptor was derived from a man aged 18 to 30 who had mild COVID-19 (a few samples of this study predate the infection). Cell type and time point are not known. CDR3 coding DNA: TGTGCCAGCAGCTTAGGTTCCCCCTCTCGGCAGGGCCATCAGCCCCAGCATTTT. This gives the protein CASSLGSPSRQGHQPQHF.